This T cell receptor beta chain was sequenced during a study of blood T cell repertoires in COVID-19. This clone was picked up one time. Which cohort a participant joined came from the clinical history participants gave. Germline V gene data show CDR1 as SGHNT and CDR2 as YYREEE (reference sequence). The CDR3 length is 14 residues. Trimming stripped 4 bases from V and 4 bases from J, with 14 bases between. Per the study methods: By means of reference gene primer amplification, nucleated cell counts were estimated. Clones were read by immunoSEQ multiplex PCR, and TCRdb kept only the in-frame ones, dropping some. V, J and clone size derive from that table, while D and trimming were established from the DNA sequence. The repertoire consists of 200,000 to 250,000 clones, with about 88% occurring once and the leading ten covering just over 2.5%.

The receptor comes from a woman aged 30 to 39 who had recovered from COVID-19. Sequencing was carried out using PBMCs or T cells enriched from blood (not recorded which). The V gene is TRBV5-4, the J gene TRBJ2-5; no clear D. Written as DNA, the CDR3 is TGTGCCAGCAGCCCAGACTGGATCCGAGAGACCCAGTACTTC. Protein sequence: CASSPDWIRETQYF.